This TCR beta chain is drawn from a study of CD8 T cells in ankylosing spondylitis. Study-level points and caveats: A CD8+ phenotype characterized the disease-linked clones, which were relatively rare in peripheral blood. Under 10 highly homologous variants formed a TCR beta motif that appeared characteristic of ankylosing spondylitis blood. Disease-linked clones reportedly concentrated significantly in matched ankylosing spondylitis synovial fluid.

From germline, CDR1 is ENHRY and CDR2 SYGVKD. The ends were cut back, 2 bases at V and 6 bases at J, with 10 bases in the middle. The CDR3 totals 13 residues. Making use of molecular barcodes, quantitative 5'-RACE generated TCR beta libraries. Each CDR3 protein gets one entry after TCRdb re-called the 5' RACE reads with MiXCR. Among roughly 250,000 distinct CDR3 sequences listed, about 10% were seen once. This clonotype was seen at least ten times. As yet, its antigen is unknown. The clonotype originates from a male donor with ankylosing spondylitis or in good health (not recorded which). Specimen: blood, either unsorted or a sorted T cell fraction (not recorded which). The rearrangement joins TRBV10-3 to TRBJ1-1; D might be TRBD1 (5 bases). CDR3 sequence: CAISEGRDSEAFF. The CDR3 bases are TGTGCCATCAGTGAGGGCCGGGACTCTGAAGCTTTCTTT.